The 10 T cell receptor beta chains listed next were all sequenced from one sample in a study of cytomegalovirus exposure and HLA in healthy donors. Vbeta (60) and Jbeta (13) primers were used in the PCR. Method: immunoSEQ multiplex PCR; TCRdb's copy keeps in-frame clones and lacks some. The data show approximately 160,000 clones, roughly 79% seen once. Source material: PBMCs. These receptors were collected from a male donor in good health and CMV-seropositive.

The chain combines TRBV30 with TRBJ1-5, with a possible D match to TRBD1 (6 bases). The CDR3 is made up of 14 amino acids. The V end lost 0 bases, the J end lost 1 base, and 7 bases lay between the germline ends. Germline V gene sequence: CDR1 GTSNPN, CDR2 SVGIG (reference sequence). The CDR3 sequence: CAWSVGGSNQPQHF. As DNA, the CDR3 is TGTGCCTGGAGTGTAGGGGGAAGCAATCAGCCCCAGCATTTT.

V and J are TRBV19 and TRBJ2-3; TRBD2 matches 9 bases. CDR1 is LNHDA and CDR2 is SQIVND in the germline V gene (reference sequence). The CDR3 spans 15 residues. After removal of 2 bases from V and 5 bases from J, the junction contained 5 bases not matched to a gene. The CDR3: CASSIFSGGRDTQYF. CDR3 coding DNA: TGTGCCAGTAGTATATTTAGCGGGGGACGAGATACGCAGTATTTT.

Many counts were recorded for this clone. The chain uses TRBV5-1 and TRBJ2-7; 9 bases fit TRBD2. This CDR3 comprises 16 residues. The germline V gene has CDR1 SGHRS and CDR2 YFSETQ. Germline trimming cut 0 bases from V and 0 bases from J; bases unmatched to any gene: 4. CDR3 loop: CASSLVGSGGSYEQYF. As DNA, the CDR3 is TGCGCCAGCAGCTTGGTTGGTAGCGGGGGCTCCTACGAGCAGTACTTC.

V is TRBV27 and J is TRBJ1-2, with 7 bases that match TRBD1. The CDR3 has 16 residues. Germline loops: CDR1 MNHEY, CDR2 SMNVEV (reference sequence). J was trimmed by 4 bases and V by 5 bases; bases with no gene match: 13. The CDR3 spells CASSPTPTGLPYGYTF. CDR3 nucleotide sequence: TGTGCCAGCAGTCCCACCCCGACAGGGTTGCCCTATGGCTACACCTTC.

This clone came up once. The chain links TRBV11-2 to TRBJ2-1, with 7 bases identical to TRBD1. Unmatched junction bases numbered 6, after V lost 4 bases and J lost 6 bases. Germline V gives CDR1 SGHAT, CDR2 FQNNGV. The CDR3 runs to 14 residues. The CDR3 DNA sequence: TGTGCCAGCAGCTCCCGATACAGGGGCAATGAGCAGTTCTTC. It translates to CASSSRYRGNEQFF.

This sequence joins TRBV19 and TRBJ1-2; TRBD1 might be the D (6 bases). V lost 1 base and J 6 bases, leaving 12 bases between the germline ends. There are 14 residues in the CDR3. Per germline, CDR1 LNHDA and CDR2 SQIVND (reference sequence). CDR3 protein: CASSIAGTSDGYTF. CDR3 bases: TGTGCCAGTAGTATAGCTGGGACATCGGATGGCTACACCTTC.

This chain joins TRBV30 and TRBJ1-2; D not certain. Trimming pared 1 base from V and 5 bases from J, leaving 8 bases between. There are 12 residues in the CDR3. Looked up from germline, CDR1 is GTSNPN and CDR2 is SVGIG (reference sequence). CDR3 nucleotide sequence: TGTGCCTGGAGTGCGTCAACTTATGGCTACACCTTC. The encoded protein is CAWSASTYGYTF. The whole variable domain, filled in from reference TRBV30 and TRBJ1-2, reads SQTIHQWPATLVQPVGSPLSLECTVEGTSNPNLYWYRQAAGRGLQLLFYSVGIGQISSEVPQNLSASRPQDRQFILSSKKLLLSDSGFYLCAWSASTYGYTFGSGTRLTVV.

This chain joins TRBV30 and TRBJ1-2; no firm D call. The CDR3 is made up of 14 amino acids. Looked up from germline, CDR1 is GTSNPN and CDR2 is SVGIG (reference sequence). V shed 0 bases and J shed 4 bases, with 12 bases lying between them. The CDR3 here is CAWSVNGLSYGYTF. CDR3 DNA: TGTGCCTGGAGTGTAAATGGACTCAGCTATGGCTACACCTTC.

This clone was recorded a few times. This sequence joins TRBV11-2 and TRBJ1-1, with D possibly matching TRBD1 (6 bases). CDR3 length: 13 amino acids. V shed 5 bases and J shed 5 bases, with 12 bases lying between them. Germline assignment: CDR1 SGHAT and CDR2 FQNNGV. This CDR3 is CASSDTGMTEAFF. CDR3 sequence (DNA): TGTGCCAGCAGCGATACAGGGATGACTGAAGCTTTCTTT.

The CDR3 protein is CASIAGGRETQYF. The DNA for the CDR3 is TGTGCCAGCATAGCGGGGGGGAGGGAGACCCAGTACTTC. The chain is built from TRBV2 and TRBJ2-5; 11 nucleotides align to TRBD2. The CDR3 has 13 residues. Germline V CDR1 and CDR2: SNHLY, FYNNEI. V gave up 7 bases and J gave up 5 bases; unmatched junction bases: 3.